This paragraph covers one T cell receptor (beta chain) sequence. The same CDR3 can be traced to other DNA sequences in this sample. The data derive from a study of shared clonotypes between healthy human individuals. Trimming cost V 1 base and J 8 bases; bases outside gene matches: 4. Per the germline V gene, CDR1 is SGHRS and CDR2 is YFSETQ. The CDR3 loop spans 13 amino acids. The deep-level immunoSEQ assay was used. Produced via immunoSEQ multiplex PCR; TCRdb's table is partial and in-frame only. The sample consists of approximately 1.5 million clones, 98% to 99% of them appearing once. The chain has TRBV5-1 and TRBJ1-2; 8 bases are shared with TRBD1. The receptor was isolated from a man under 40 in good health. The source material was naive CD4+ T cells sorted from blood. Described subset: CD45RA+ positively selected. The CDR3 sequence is CASSLQGAVGYTF. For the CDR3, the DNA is TGCGCCAGCAGCTTGCAGGGGGCGGTGGGCTACACCTTC.